Listed below are T cell receptor beta chains from one sample, sequenced in a study of CD8+ T cells in alopecia areata. Libraries were prepared by immunoSEQ multiplex PCR; TCRdb keeps only in-frame clonotypes and omits some of them. In the table there are 65,000 to 75,000 clones, roughly 30% of which are singletons. The starting material was CD8+ T cells sorted from blood, obtained at week 4, from a patient treated with tofacitinib. The receptor source for this set is a human donor with alopecia areata. CDR3s include the opening cysteine and the closing phenylalanine or tryptophan. The D gene is left open where the match is weak. Clone sizes are given selectively: once, few, many, or a class where the clone is expanded.

d_gene	v_gene	j_gene	abundance	CDR3nt	CDR3aa
.	TRBV11-2	TRBJ2-5	.	TGTGCCAGCAGCTTAATATCGGGGGCGGCCCAGTACTTC	CASSLISGAAQYF
.	TRBV5-6	TRBJ2-6	few	TGTGCCAGCAGCTTGAAGCCCAACCGCCCTTCTGGGGCCAACGTCCTGACTTTC	CASSLKPNRPSGANVLTF
.	TRBV5-6	TRBJ1-4	.	TGTGCCAGCAGCTTTCAAACAGGGAGAGCAACTAATGAAAAACTGTTTTTT	CASSFQTGRATNEKLFF
TRBD2	TRBV7-9	TRBJ2-3	.	TGTGCCAGCAGCTTCCTAGCGGAGACCACAGATACGCAGTATTTT	CASSFLAETTDTQYF
TRBD2	TRBV29-1	TRBJ2-3	few	TGCAGCGTTGTACCCGTAGCGGGAGGGCCGGATAGAGGTACAGATACGCAGTATTTT	CSVVPVAGGPDRGTDTQYF
.	TRBV9	TRBJ1-3	.	TGTGCCAGCAGCGGCTCACGTTCTGGAAACACCATATATTTT	CASSGSRSGNTIYF
.	TRBV29-1	TRBJ2-3	.	TGCAGCGTTGATCCCCGGACCAGCAGCACAGATACGCAGTATTTT	CSVDPRTSSTDTQYF
.	TRBV7-2	TRBJ2-1	few	TGTGCCAGCAGCTTAGGTGGGCCCAATGAGCAGTTCTTC	CASSLGGPNEQFF
.	TRBV9	TRBJ1-1	many	TGTGCCAGCAGCGTGGGGTATGGGGTGGAAGCTTTCTTT	CASSVGYGVEAFF
.	TRBV11-2	TRBJ2-7	few	TGTGCCAGCATCAACTTGGGCTGGGGGTCGGGCGAGCAGTACTTC	CASINLGWGSGEQYF
TRBD1	TRBV2	TRBJ1-1	few	TGTGCCAGCAAGGGCAGGGGGCCTGAAGCTTTCTTT	CASKGRGPEAFF
.	TRBV30	TRBJ2-1	few	TGTGCCTGGAGCCTCACGGGGATCTACAATGAGCAGTTCTTC	CAWSLTGIYNEQFF
TRBD2	TRBV9	TRBJ2-3	.	TGTGCCAGCAGCGTCTACCTAGCGGGAGAAGGGGCAGATACGCAGTATTTT	CASSVYLAGEGADTQYF
.	TRBV29-1	TRBJ2-7	.	TGCAGCGTCTCCGAAACCTTTTACGAGCAGTACTTC	CSVSETFYEQYF
.	TRBV7-9	TRBJ2-5	few	TGTGCCAGCAGCTCTCCCCTCAGGGTTTGGGGAGAGACCCAGTACTTC	CASSSPLRVWGETQYF
TRBD1	TRBV6-4	TRBJ2-3	many	TGTGCCAGCAGTGACGGACAGGACGCAGATACGCAGTATTTT	CASSDGQDADTQYF
.	TRBV30	TRBJ2-7	few	TGTGCCTGGAGCATGAGTCTGACGTACGAGCAGTACTTC	CAWSMSLTYEQYF
TRBD2	TRBV6-5	TRBJ2-5	few	TGTGCCAGCAGTTCGACCGGGAGGAAGACCCAGTACTTC	CASSSTGRKTQYF
.	TRBV7-9	TRBJ2-1	.	TGTGCCAGCAGCGGGGACGGGGCTCTTGAGCAGTTCTTC	CASSGDGALEQFF
TRBD2	TRBV7-8	TRBJ2-2	few	TGTGCCAGCAGCATTCCCGGGACTAGCGGGAACGGGGAGCTGTTTTTT	CASSIPGTSGNGELFF
.	TRBV20-1	TRBJ1-2	.	TGCAGTGCACCTTATTTAGGCTACACCTTC	CSAPYLGYTF
.	TRBV29-1	TRBJ2-1	.	TGCAGCGTAAGACAGGCTGGGAATGAGCAGTTCTTC	CSVRQAGNEQFF
.	TRBV5-1	TRBJ1-1	.	TGCGCCAGCAGCTATGGACTGGGCATGAACACTGAAGCTTTCTTT	CASSYGLGMNTEAFF
.	TRBV29-1	TRBJ2-7	few	TGCAGCGTGAAGACTAGCTACGAGCAGTACTTC	CSVKTSYEQYF
.	TRBV25-1	TRBJ2-5	.	TGTGCCAGCAGGGGAGGTTTCCAAGAGACCCAGTACTTC	CASRGGFQETQYF
.	TRBV9	TRBJ2-3	few	TGTGCCAGCAGCGTAGAGGGACCGAGCACAGATACGCAGTATTTT	CASSVEGPSTDTQYF
.	TRBV29-1	TRBJ2-2	.	TGCAGCGTTGTTTATGCCAACACCGGGGAGCTGTTTTTT	CSVVYANTGELFF
.	TRBV11-2	TRBJ1-1	.	TGTGCCAGCAGCTCTCCAGGGGTAGGGGACACTGAAGCTTTCTTT	CASSSPGVGDTEAFF
.	TRBV27	TRBJ1-5	few	TGTGCCAGCAGTTTACGCTCGGGTAGCAATCAGCCCCAGCATTTT	CASSLRSGSNQPQHF